The clone carrying this T cell receptor (beta chain) has only one observation. The antigen remains undetermined. Germline V CDR1 and CDR2: KGHSH, LQKENI. V shed 1 base and J shed 2 bases, with 12 bases lying between them. The CDR3 covers 16 residues. The sample originates from a study of shared clonotypes between healthy human individuals. General study points: Rarefaction demonstrated incomplete sorted-subset sequencing despite large depth.

Genomic DNA of every subset was divided equally among multiple immunoSEQ plates. Template for every sorted-subset replicate PCR totaled about 0.2 ug DNA, 25,000 to 35,000 T cell genomes. Generated by immunoSEQ multiplex PCR, the TCRdb table keeps only in-frame clones and is missing some. The sample contains some 2.4 million clones, roughly 93% of which appear only once. The sequencing input was naive CD4+ T cells from PBMCs. Stated subset: CD45RA+ positively selected. This clonotype was sampled from a man between 18 and 29 years old in good health. Some clones in this sample may be carry-over from other donors' samples. The chain couples TRBV18 to TRBJ2-1, with D perhaps TRBD2 (6 bases). CDR3 region: CASSPQAGLTYNEQFF. DNA for the CDR3: TGTGCCAGCTCACCACAGGCGGGGCTCACCTACAATGAGCAGTTCTTC.